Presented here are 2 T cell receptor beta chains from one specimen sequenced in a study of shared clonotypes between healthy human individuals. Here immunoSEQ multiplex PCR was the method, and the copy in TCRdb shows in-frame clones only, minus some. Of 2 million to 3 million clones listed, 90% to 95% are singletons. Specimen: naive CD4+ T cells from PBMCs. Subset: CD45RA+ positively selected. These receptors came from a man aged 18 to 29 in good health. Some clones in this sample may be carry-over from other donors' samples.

CDR3: CASIPALTYNEQFF. The CDR3 DNA follows: TGTGCCAGCATTCCGGCTTTAACCTACAATGAGCAGTTCTTC. This sequence joins TRBV6-1 and TRBJ2-1; D gene uncertain. Germline V CDR1 and CDR2: MNHNS, SASEGT. V lost 7 bases, J lost 2 bases, and 12 bases lay in between. The CDR3 is made up of 14 amino acids.

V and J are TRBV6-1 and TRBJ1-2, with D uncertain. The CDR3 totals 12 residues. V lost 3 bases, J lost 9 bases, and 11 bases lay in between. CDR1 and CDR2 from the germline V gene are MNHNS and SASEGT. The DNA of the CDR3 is TGTGCCAGCAGTGATGGGGTTTTCCGCTACACCTTC. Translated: CASSDGVFRYTF.